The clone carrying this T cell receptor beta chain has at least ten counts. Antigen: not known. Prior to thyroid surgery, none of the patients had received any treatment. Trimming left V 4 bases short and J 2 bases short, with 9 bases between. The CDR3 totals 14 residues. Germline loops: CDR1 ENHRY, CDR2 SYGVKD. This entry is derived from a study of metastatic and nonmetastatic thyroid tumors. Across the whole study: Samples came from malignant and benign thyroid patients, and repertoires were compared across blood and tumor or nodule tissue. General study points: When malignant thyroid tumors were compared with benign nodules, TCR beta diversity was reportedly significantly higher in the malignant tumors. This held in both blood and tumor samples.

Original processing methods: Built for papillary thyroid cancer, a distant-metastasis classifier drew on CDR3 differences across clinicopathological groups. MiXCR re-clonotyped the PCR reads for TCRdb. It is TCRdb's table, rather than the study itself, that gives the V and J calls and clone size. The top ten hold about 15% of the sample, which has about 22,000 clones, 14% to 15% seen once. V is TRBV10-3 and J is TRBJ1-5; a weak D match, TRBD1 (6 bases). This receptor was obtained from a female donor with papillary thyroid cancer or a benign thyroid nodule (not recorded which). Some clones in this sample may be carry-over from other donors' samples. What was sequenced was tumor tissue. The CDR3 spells CAISGEGGNQPQHF. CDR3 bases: TGTGCCATCAGTGGGGAGGGGGGCAATCAGCCCCAGCATTTT.